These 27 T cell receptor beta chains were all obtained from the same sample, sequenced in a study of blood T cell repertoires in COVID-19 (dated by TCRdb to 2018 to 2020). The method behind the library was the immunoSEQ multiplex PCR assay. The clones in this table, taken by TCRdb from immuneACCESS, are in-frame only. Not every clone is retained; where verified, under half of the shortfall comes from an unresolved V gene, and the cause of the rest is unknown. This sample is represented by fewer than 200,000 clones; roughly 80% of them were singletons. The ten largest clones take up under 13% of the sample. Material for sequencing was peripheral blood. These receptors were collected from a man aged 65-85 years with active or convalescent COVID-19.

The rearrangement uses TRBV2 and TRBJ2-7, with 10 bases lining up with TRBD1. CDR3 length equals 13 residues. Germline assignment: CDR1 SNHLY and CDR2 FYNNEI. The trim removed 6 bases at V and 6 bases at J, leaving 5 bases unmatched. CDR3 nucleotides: TGTGCCAGCAGGGGACAGGGGTCGGGCGAGCAGTACTTC. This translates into CASRGQGSGEQYF.

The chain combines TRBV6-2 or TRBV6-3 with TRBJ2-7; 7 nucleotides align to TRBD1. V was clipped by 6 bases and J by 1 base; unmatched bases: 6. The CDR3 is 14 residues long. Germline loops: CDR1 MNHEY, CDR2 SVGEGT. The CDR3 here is CASSGTAYSYEQYF. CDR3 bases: TGTGCCAGCAGCGGGACAGCATATTCCTACGAGCAGTACTTC.

The CDR3, as DNA: TGTGCCAGCAGTGTCTTCGGGGGGGGCATAGGGGAGACCCAGTACTTC. As protein: CASSVFGGGIGETQYF. The V gene is TRBV27, the J gene TRBJ2-5; 8 positions agree with TRBD2. The CDR3 contains 16 residues. V trimming: 5 bases; J trimming: 5 bases; junction bases outside the gene matches: 13. Germline CDR1 reads MNHEY; CDR2 reads SMNVEV (reference sequence).

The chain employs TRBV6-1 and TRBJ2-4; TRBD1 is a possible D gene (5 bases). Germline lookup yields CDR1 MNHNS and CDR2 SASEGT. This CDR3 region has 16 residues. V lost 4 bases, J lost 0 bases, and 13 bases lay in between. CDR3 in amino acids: CASSAQAVLAKNIQYF. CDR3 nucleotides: TGTGCCAGCAGTGCACAGGCCGTTCTAGCCAAAAACATTCAGTACTTC.

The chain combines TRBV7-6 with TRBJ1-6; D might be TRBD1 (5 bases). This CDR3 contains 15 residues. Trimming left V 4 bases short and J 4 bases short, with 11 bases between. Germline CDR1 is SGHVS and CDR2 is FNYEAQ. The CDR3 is CASSYMGGYNSPLHF. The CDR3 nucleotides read TGTGCCAGCAGCTACATGGGGGGATATAATTCACCCCTCCACTTT.

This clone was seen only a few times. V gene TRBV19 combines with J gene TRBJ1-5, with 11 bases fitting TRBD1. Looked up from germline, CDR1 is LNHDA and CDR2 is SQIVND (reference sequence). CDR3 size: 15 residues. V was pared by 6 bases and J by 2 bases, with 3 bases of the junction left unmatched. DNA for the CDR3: TGTGCCAGTAGCTCGGGACAGGGGGGCAATCAGCCCCAGCATTTT. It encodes CASSSGQGGNQPQHF. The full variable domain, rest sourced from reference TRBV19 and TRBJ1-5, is DGGITQSPKYLFRKEGQNVTLSCEQNLNHDAMYWYRQDPGQGLRLIYYSQIVNDFQKGDIAEGYSVSREKKESFPLTVTSAQKNPTAFYLCASSSGQGGNQPQHFGDGTRLSIL.

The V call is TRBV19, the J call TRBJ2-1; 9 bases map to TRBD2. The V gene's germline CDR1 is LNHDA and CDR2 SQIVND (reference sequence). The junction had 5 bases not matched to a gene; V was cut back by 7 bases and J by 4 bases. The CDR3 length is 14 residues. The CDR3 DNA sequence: TGTGCCAGTAATCGCGGGGGGGCTTACAATGAGCAGTTCTTC. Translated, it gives CASNRGGAYNEQFF.

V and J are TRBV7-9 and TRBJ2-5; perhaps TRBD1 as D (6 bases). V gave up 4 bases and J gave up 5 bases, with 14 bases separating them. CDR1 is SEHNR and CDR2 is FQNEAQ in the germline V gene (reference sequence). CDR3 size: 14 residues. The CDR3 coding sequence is TGTGCCAGCAGCTCAGGACAGTTATCCGAGACCCAGTACTTC. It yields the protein CASSSGQLSETQYF.

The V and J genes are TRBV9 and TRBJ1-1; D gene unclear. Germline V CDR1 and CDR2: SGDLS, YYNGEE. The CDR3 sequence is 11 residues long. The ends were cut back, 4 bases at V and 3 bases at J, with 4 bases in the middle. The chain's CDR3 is CASSPDTEAFF. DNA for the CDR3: TGTGCCAGCAGCCCCGACACTGAAGCTTTCTTT.

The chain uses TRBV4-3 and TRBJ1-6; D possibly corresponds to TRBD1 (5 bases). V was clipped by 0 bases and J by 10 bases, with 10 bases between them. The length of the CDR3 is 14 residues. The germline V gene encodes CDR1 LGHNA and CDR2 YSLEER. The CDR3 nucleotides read TGCGCCAGCAGCCAAGATCGGGGGAACTCACCCCTCCACTTT. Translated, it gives CASSQDRGNSPLHF.

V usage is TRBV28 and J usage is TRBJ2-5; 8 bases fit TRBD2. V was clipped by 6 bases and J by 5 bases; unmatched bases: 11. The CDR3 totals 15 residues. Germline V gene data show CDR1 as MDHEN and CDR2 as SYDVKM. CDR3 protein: CASSPAGGGMETQYF. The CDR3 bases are TGTGCCAGCAGCCCCGCGGGGGGCGGTATGGAGACCCAGTACTTC.

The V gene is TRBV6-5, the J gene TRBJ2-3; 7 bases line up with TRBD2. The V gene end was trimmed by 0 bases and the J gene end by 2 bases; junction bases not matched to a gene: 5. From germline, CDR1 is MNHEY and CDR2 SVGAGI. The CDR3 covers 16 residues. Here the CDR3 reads CASSYSSSGTTDTQYF. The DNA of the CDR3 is TGTGCCAGCAGTTACTCGTCTAGCGGAACCACAGATACGCAGTATTTT.

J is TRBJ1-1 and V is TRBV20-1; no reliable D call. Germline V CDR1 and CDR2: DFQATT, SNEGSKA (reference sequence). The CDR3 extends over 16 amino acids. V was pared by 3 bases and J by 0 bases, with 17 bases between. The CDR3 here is CSASGFPRAMNTEAFF. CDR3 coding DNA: TGCAGTGCTAGTGGGTTTCCGCGGGCGATGAACACTGAAGCTTTCTTT.

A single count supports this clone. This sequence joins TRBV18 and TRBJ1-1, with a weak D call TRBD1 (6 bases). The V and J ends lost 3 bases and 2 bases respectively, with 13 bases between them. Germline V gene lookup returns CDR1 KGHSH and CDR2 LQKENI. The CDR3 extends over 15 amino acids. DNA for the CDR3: TGTGCCAGCTCACCGGGGGGGCAGGCAAACACTGAAGCTTTCTTT. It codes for CASSPGGQANTEAFF.

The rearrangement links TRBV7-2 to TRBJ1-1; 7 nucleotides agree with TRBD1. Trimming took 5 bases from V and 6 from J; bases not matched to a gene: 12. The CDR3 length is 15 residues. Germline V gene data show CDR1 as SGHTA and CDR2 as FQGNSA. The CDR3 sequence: CASSLTLERGPEAFF. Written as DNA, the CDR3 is TGTGCCAGCAGCCTCACGTTAGAAAGGGGGCCTGAAGCTTTCTTT.

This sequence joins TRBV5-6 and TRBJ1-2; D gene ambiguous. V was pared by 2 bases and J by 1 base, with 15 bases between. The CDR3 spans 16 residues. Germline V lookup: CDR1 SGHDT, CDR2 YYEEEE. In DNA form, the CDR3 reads TGTGCCAGCAGCTTATTCCAGATATTTTTTAACTATGGCTACACCTTC. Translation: CASSLFQIFFNYGYTF.

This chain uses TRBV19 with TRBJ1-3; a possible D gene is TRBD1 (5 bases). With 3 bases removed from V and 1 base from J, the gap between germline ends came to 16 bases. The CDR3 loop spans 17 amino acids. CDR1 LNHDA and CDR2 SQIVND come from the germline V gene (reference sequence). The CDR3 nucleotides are TGTGCCAGTAGTATGGGGCAGTGGAGTTTTTCTGGAAACACCATATATTTT. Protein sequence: CASSMGQWSFSGNTIYF. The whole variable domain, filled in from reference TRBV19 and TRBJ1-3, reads DGGITQSPKYLFRKEGQNVTLSCEQNLNHDAMYWYRQDPGQGLRLIYYSQIVNDFQKGDIAEGYSVSREKKESFPLTVTSAQKNPTAFYLCASSMGQWSFSGNTIYFGEGSWLTVV.

CDR3 residues: CASSGTSGAQETQYF. The DNA for the CDR3 is TGTGCCAGCAGTGGGACTAGCGGGGCCCAAGAGACCCAGTACTTC. J is TRBJ2-5 and V is TRBV2; 12 bases are shared with TRBD2. The CDR3 has 15 amino acids. After removal of 4 bases from V and 1 base from J, the junction contained 1 base not matched to a gene. Per the germline V gene, CDR1 is SNHLY and CDR2 is FYNNEI.

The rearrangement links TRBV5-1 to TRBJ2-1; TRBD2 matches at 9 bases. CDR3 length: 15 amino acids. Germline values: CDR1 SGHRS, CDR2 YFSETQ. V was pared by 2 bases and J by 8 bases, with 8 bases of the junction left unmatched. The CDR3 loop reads CASSLGVAGVDEQFF. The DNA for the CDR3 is TGCGCCAGCAGCTTAGGAGTAGCGGGAGTCGATGAGCAGTTCTTC.

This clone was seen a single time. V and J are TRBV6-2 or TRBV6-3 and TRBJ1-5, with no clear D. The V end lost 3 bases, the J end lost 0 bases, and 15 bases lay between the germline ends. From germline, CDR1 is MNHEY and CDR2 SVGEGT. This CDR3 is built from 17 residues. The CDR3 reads CASSYLPRARSNQPQHF. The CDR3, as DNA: TGTGCCAGCAGTTATCTCCCGCGGGCGCGTAGCAATCAGCCCCAGCATTTT.

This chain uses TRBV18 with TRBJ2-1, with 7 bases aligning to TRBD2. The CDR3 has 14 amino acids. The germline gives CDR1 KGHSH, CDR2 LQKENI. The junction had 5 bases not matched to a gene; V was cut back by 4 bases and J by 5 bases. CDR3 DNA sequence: TGTGCCAGCTCACGGACTAGGATAGACAATGAGCAGTTCTTC. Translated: CASSRTRIDNEQFF.

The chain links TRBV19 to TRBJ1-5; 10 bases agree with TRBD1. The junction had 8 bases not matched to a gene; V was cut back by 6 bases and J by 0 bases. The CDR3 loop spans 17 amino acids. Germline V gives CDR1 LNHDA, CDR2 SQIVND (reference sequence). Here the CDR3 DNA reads TGTGCCAGTAGGTCCGGGACAGGGGTTTTTAGCAATCAGCCCCAGCATTTT. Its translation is CASRSGTGVFSNQPQHF.

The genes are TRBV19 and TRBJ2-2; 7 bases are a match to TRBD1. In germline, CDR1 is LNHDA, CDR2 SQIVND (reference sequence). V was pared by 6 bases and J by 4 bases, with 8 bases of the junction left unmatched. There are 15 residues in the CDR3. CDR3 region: CASRAQGKGTGELFF. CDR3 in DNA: TGTGCCAGTAGAGCACAGGGGAAGGGCACCGGGGAGCTGTTTTTT.

The CDR3 region has the DNA TGTGCCAGTAGCCTGAGTGGAGGCAGGGGGACTTCTGGGGCCAACGTCCTGACTTTC. Translated: CASSLSGGRGTSGANVLTF. J is TRBJ2-6 and V is TRBV19, with D possibly matching TRBD1 (7 bases). Germline CDR1 LNHDA, CDR2 SQIVND (reference sequence). This CDR3 is built from 19 residues. Trimming pared 6 bases from V and 1 base from J, leaving 22 bases between. Looking up the rest from reference TRBV19 and TRBJ2-6 gives the full variable domain: DGGITQSPKYLFRKEGQNVTLSCEQNLNHDAMYWYRQDPGQGLRLIYYSQIVNDFQKGDIAEGYSVSREKKESFPLTVTSAQKNPTAFYLCASSLSGGRGTSGANVLTFGAGSRLTVL.

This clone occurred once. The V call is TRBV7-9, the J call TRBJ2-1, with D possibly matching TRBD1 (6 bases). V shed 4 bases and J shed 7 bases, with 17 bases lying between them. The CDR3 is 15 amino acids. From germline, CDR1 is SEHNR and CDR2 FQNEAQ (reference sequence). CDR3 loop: CASSSRDTPRNEQFF. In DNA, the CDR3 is TGTGCCAGCAGCTCCCGGGACACCCCTCGAAATGAGCAGTTCTTC. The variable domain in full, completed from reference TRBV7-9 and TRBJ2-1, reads DTGVSQNPRHKITKRGQNVTFRCDPISEHNRLYWYRQTLGQGPEFLTYFQNEAQLEKSRLLSDRFSAERPKGSFSTLEIQRTEQGDSAMYLCASSSRDTPRNEQFFGPGTRLTVL.

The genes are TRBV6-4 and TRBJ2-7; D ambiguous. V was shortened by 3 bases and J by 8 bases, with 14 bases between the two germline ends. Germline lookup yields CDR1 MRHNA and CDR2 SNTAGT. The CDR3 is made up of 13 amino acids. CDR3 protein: CASSEVIGSKQYF. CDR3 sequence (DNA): TGTGCCAGCAGTGAGGTAATCGGTAGTAAGCAGTACTTC.

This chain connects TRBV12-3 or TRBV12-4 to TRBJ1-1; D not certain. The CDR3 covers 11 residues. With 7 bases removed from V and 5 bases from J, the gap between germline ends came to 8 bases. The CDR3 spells CASTRGTEAFF. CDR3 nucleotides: TGTGCCAGCACACGGGGTACTGAAGCTTTCTTT.